The 5 T cell receptor beta chains below were found in one sample sequenced in a study of T cells in Graves' hyperthyroidism and ophthalmopathy. Researchers took RNA transcripts and amplified the TCR beta CDR3 regions from them. The study used the HTBI primer set for a first-round RT-PCR of the TCR CDR3. TCRdb reanalysed the multiplex PCR reads using MiXCR and keeps one entry per CDR3 protein. In the table there are some 600,000 distinct CDR3 sequences, approximately 15% of which are singletons. The sample was blood. These receptors all come from a woman in her twenties or thirties with Graves' hyperthyroidism that later progressed to Graves' ophthalmopathy.

This clonotype was detected many times. The chain is built from TRBV11-1 and TRBJ1-1; unclear D gene. The CDR3 is made up of 13 amino acids. Trimming removed 0 bases at V and 10 bases at J, with 12 bases between. Germline CDR1 and CDR2: SGHAT and FQDESV (reference sequence). As DNA, the CDR3 is TGTGCCAGCAGCTTAGCCGGGCAACCCAGAGCTTTCTTT. This sequence encodes CASSLAGQPRAFF.

The chain couples TRBV7-2 to TRBJ1-5; 8 nucleotides align to TRBD1. Per germline, CDR1 SGHTA and CDR2 FQGNSA. J lost 5 bases, V lost 2 bases, and 5 bases had no gene match. CDR3 size: 15 residues. The CDR3 spells CASSLRTGLDQPQHF. CDR3 sequence (DNA): TGTGCCAGCAGCTTAAGGACAGGGCTGGATCAGCCCCAGCATTTT.

Ten or more counts support this clonotype. In DNA, the CDR3 is TGTGCCAGCAAGGAACCGGGAGCCTCCGAGCAGTACTTC. This translates into CASKEPGASEQYF. The V and J genes are TRBV7-3 and TRBJ2-7; D perhaps matches TRBD2 (6 bases). The CDR3 covers 13 residues. CDR1 and CDR2 (germline): SGHTA, FQGTGA. Trimming took 7 bases from V and 6 from J, leaving 16 bases between them.

This clonotype occurred many times. The V and J genes are TRBV12-3 or TRBV12-4 and TRBJ2-7; D might be TRBD2 (5 bases). This CDR3 region has 14 residues. The germline V and J ends were trimmed by 3 bases and 3 bases, with 12 bases remaining between them. This CDR3 reads CASSFETEGYEQYF. DNA for the CDR3: TGTGCCAGCAGTTTTGAGACCGAGGGCTACGAGCAGTACTTC.

About this clonotype: With a much larger clone just one base away, this may be a read error. V and J are TRBV9 and TRBJ2-1; 9 nucleotides line up with TRBD2. Germline CDR1 and CDR2: SGDLS and YYNGEE. This CDR3 is 15 amino acids long. The CDR3 coding sequence is TGTGCCAGCAGCGTAGTAGCGGGGGCATACAATGAGCAGTTATTC. Its protein is CASSVVAGAYNEQLF.